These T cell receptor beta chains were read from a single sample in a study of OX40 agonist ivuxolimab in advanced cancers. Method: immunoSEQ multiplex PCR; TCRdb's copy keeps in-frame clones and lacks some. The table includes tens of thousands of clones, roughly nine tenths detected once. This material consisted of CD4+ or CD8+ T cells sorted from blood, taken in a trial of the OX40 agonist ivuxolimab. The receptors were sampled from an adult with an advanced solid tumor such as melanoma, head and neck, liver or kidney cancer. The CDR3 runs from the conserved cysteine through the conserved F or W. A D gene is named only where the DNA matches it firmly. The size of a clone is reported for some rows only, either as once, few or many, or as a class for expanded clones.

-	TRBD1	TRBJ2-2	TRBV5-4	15	TGTGCCAGCAGCCAGGGGACAGGGAGGCCCGGGGAGCTGTTTTTT	CASSQGTGRPGELFF
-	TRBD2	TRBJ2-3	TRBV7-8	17	TGTGCCAGCAGCTTAGTAGCGAGAAGCGGGGGTGCAGATACGCAGTATTTT	CASSLVARSGGADTQYF
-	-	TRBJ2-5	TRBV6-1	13	TGTGCCAGCACCATGTGGGGGCAAGAGACCCAGTACTTC	CASTMWGQETQYF
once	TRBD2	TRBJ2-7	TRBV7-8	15	TGTGCCAGCAGCGCCAGACTAGCGGGGGGGCACGAGCAGTACTTC	CASSARLAGGHEQYF
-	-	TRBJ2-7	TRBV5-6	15	TGTGCCAGCAGCTCGGGATGGCCGGGAACCTACGAGCAGTACTTC	CASSSGWPGTYEQYF
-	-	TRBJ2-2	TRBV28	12	TGTGCCAGCAGAACAGGGACCGGGGAGCTGTTTTTT	CASRTGTGELFF
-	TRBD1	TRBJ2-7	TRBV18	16	TGTGCCAGCTCAACGAGAGGGACAGGGGGGAACTACGAGCAGTACTTC	CASSTRGTGGNYEQYF
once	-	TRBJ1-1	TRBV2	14	TGTGCCAGCCGCCCCCAAGTAGTGAACACTGAAGCTTTCTTT	CASRPQVVNTEAFF
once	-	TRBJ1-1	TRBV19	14	TGTGCCAGTAGTATGCTTGCTCGGGGCACTGAAGCTTTCTTT	CASSMLARGTEAFF
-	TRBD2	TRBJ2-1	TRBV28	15	TGTGCCAGCAGTTTATCCAGAGGACTAGTTCGTGAGCAGTTCTTC	CASSLSRGLVREQFF
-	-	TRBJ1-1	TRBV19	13	TGTGCCAGTAGCGGACAGTTCAACACTGAAGCTTTCTTT	CASSGQFNTEAFF
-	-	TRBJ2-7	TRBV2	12	TGTGCCAGCAACTTAGGAAAGCGAGAGCAGTACTTC	CASNLGKREQYF
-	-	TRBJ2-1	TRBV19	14	TGTGCCAGTAGTATGAGGAGGCCTCACAATGAGCAGTTCTTC	CASSMRRPHNEQFF
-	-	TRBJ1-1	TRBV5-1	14	TGCGCCAGCAGCCCGGACGTAGGAGACACTGAAGCTTTCTTT	CASSPDVGDTEAFF
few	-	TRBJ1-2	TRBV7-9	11	TGTGCCAGCAGCTCTAATTATGGCTACACCTTC	CASSSNYGYTF
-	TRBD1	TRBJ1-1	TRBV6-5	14	TGTGCCAGCAGCGAACAGGGGGCGCCCACTGAAGCTTTCTTT	CASSEQGAPTEAFF
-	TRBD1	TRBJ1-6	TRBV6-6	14	TGTGCCAGCAGCCAGGACAGGGGATTTTCACCCCTCCACTTT	CASSQDRGFSPLHF